The 13 T cell receptor beta chains in this list originate from one sample, sequenced in a study of beta chain features in type 1 diabetes. Notes on the study in general: Shorter TCRB CDR3s, moderately but significantly so, marked every one of the four CD4+ subsets in Type 1 diabetes patients.

Expressed TCRB transcripts were sequenced, since all the RNA that had been isolated was reverse transcribed. Produced via immunoSEQ multiplex PCR; TCRdb's table is partial and in-frame only. The table lists roughly 150,000 clones, roughly 60% of them singletons, with 0.08% to 0.1% in the top ten. Antigens for these TCRs are unknown. Specimen: naive CD4+ T cells from blood. All receptors come from a man between 25 and 39 years old with type 1 diabetes.

This clone was picked up a small number of times. V is TRBV7-2 and J is TRBJ2-5; D remains ambiguous. Germline CDR1 and CDR2: SGHTA and FQGNSA. This CDR3 has 13 amino acids. Trimming cost V 0 bases and J 1 base, with 3 bases left between them. In nucleotides, the CDR3 is TGTGCCAGCAGCTTAGCATTCCAAGAGACCCAGTACTTC. Its translation: CASSLAFQETQYF. The whole variable domain, filled in from reference TRBV7-2 and TRBJ2-5, reads GAGVSQSPSNKVTEKGKDVELRCDPISGHTALYWYRQSLGQGLEFLIYFQGNSAPDKSGLPSDRFSAERTGGSVSTLTIQRTQQEDSAVYLCASSLAFQETQYFGPGTRLLVL.

The chain links TRBV10-2 to TRBJ2-7; D is undetermined. V lost 3 bases to trimming and J lost 6 bases, with 15 bases between them. CDR1 is WSHSY, CDR2 SAAADI, per germline. The CDR3 has 14 amino acids. The CDR3 sequence is CASSEGLPRSEQYF. CDR3 nucleotides: TGCGCCAGCAGTGAAGGGCTCCCACGGTCCGAGCAGTACTTC.

This sequence joins TRBV4-3 and TRBJ1-1; the D gene is possibly TRBD1 (5 bases). This CDR3 comprises 13 residues. V lost 4 bases and J lost 5, with 11 bases in between. Germline CDR1 LGHNA, CDR2 YSLEER. In DNA, the CDR3 is TGCGCCAGCAGCCCCAGGGCGCGTACTGAAGCTTTCTTT. Translation: CASSPRARTEAFF.

CDR3 in amino acids: CATSRDRPRSGYYGYTF. In DNA, the CDR3 is TGTGCCACCAGCAGAGATCGGCCGAGGTCAGGATACTATGGCTACACCTTC. The rearrangement uses TRBV15 and TRBJ1-2; D unclear. Trimming removed 0 bases from V and 3 bases from J, with 17 bases in between. The CDR3 has 17 residues. Germline V lookup: CDR1 LNHNV, CDR2 YYDKDF (reference sequence).

The chain combines TRBV30 with TRBJ2-1, with D possibly TRBD1 on 6 matching bases. CDR1 is GTSNPN and CDR2 is SVGIG in the germline V gene (reference sequence). CDR3 length equals 15 residues. Trimming removed 3 bases from V and 9 bases from J, with 21 bases in between. The CDR3: CAWSRQVVIGGEQFF. Written as DNA, the CDR3 is TGTGCCTGGAGCCGACAGGTAGTAATCGGCGGTGAGCAGTTCTTC.

V and J are TRBV30 and TRBJ2-4, with a weak D call TRBD1 (5 bases). The CDR3 totals 16 residues. The germline V gene has CDR1 GTSNPN and CDR2 SVGIG (reference sequence). The V and J ends lost 0 bases and 1 base respectively, with 13 bases between them. The DNA of the CDR3 is TGTGCCTGGAGTGTACGCCAGGGTGGCGCCAAAAACATTCAGTACTTC. It is translated as CAWSVRQGGAKNIQYF.

Remarks on this clone: In the same sample, other DNA sequences code for this CDR3. DNA for the CDR3: TGTGCCAGCTCACCACCAGGCATTTCCACAGATACGCAGTATTTT. Its protein product is CASSPPGISTDTQYF. The chain links TRBV18 to TRBJ2-3; D is ambiguous. Per the germline V gene, CDR1 is KGHSH and CDR2 is LQKENI. This CDR3 has 15 amino acids. V lost 0 bases to trimming and J lost 2 bases, with 9 bases between them.

V gene TRBV18 combines with J gene TRBJ2-1; D perhaps matches TRBD2 (7 bases). The germline V and J ends were trimmed by 4 bases and 5 bases, with 12 bases remaining between them. The CDR3 extends over 14 amino acids. Per germline, CDR1 KGHSH and CDR2 LQKENI. The DNA of the CDR3 is TGTGCCAGCTCACGGCAGGGGAGGGACAATGAGCAGTTCTTC. Protein sequence: CASSRQGRDNEQFF.

The CDR3 nucleotides are TGTGCCTGGAGGACCTCACTAATAACAGGGGGGGCGATGAACACTGAAGCTTTCTTT. Translation: CAWRTSLITGGAMNTEAFF. The J gene is TRBJ1-1, the V gene TRBV30; TRBD1 aligns across 8 bases. The CDR3 has 19 residues. V trimming: 3 bases; J trimming: 0 bases; junction bases outside the gene matches: 18. Germline-derived CDR1 and CDR2 are GTSNPN and SVGIG (reference sequence).

V is TRBV29-1 and J is TRBJ2-4; 9 bases map to TRBD1. The CDR3 runs 12 residues. After removal of 4 bases from V and 5 bases from J, the junction contained 0 bases not matched to a gene. The germline gives CDR1 SQVTM, CDR2 ANQGSEA. CDR3 in amino acids: CSVGDRENIQYF. In DNA form, the CDR3 reads TGCAGCGTTGGGGACAGGGAAAACATTCAGTACTTC.

This clone was recorded once. The J gene is TRBJ2-3, the V gene TRBV13, with TRBD2 matching over 7 bases. Germline CDR1 and CDR2: PRHDT and FYEKMQ (reference sequence). V dropped 10 bases and J dropped 1; count of bases not matched to a gene: 8. The CDR3 loop spans 14 amino acids. CDR3 coding DNA: TGTGCCACCTCAACCAGCGGGGGCACAGATACGCAGTATTTT. Translating gives CATSTSGGTDTQYF.

This clone appeared a few times. The chain is built from TRBV30 and TRBJ1-3, with D maybe TRBD1 (6 bases). V was pared by 5 bases and J by 1 base, with 12 bases between. The CDR3 length is 14 residues. The V gene's germline CDR1 is GTSNPN and CDR2 SVGIG (reference sequence). CDR3 region: CAWGPTGSGNTIYF. Written as DNA, the CDR3 is TGTGCCTGGGGCCCCACAGGGTCTGGAAACACCATATATTTT.

The gene calls are TRBV11-2 and TRBJ2-1; D not certain. Germline CDR1 is SGHAT and CDR2 is FQNNGV. The V end was cut by 5 bases, the J end by 7 bases, with 15 bases between. The CDR3 sequence is 14 residues long. This CDR3 reads CASSPGPHANEQFF. The CDR3, as DNA: TGTGCCAGCAGCCCCGGGCCCCACGCGAATGAGCAGTTCTTC.